The T cell receptor beta chain described here comes from a study of metastatic and nonmetastatic thyroid tumors. All patients were treatment-naive before thyroid surgery. Using MiXCR, TCRdb re-called clones from the PCR reads. The table shows approximately 69,000 clones, with 11% to 15% occurring only once. General study results and limits: The reported finding was significantly higher TCR beta diversity in malignant thyroid tumors relative to benign nodules, in blood and tumor.

This clone came up many times. Its target is not known. This receptor was identified in a male donor with papillary thyroid cancer or a benign thyroid nodule (not recorded which). Some clones in this sample may be carry-over from other donors' samples. The sample was blood.

CDR3 loop: CSARGGGYGYTF. The DNA of the CDR3 is TGCAGTGCTAGGGGGGGCGGGTATGGCTACACCTTC. The V and J genes are TRBV20-1 and TRBJ1-2, with D possibly TRBD1 on 6 matching bases. This CDR3 region has 12 residues. CDR1 is DFQATT, CDR2 SNEGSKA, per germline (reference sequence). Between the trimmed V and J ends, which lost 3 bases and 5 bases, there was a span of 10 bases.